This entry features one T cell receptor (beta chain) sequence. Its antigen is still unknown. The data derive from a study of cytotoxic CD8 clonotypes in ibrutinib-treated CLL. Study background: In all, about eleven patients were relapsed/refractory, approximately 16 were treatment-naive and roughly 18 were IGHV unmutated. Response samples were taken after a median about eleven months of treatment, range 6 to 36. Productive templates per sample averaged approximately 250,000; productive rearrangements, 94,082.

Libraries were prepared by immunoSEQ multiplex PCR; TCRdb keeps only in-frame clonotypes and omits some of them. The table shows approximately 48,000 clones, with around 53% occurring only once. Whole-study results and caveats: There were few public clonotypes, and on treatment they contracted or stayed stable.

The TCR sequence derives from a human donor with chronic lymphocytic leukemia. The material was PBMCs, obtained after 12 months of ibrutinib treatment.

CDR3 DNA: TGTGCCAGCAGTTTCGGGACAGGACCCCTTAATGAAAAACTGTTTTTT. It specifies CASSFGTGPLNEKLFF. V usage is TRBV28 and J usage is TRBJ1-4; 8 bases agree with TRBD1. Germline V gives CDR1 MDHEN, CDR2 SYDVKM. The CDR3 sequence is 16 residues long. The junction had 7 bases not matched to a gene; V was cut back by 3 bases and J by 4 bases.